These T cell receptor beta chains were read from a single sample in a study of control samples from healthy donors and cancer patients. The table came from immunoSEQ multiplex PCR; TCRdb's copy has only in-frame clones and leaves some out. The table has roughly 120,000 clones, about 95% seen once; the top ten hold about 3.6%. The sample taken for sequencing was blood. These receptors came from a young man in good health. Each CDR3 is given with its conserved first and last residue. D genes are given only for firm matches. Clone size is given for some rows only: seen once, a few or many times, or a class if the clone is expanded.

length: 16; V: TRBV2; size: .; J: TRBJ1-1; D: .; CDR3: CASSEAFTAGGTEAFF; DNA: TGTGCCAGCAGTGAAGCGTTTACGGCGGGTGGCACTGAAGCTTTCTTT
length: 17; V: TRBV28; size: .; J: TRBJ2-7; D: .; CDR3: CASSFLSVGDFSGEQYF; DNA: TGTGCCAGCAGTTTTCTGTCAGTTGGAGATTTTAGCGGCGAGCAGTACTTC
length: 14; V: TRBV4-2; size: .; J: TRBJ1-2; D: .; CDR3: CASSFERSNYGYTF; DNA: TGTGCCAGCAGCTTCGAGCGGTCTAACTATGGCTACACCTTC
length: 8; V: TRBV12-3/TRBV12-4; size: .; J: TRBJ1-2; D: .; CDR3: CASNRYTF; DNA: TGTGCCAGCAACCGCTACACCTTC
length: 14; V: TRBV5-1; size: .; J: TRBJ1-5; D: .; CDR3: CASSLDSSNQPQHF; DNA: TGCGCCAGCAGCTTGGACAGCAGCAATCAGCCCCAGCATTTT
length: 15; V: TRBV5-5; size: once; J: TRBJ2-7; D: TRBD2; CDR3: CASSFTRGEFYEQYF; DNA: TGTGCCAGCAGCTTCACTCGGGGGGAGTTCTACGAGCAGTACTTC
length: 15; V: TRBV6-6; size: .; J: TRBJ1-6; D: .; CDR3: CASSYSSRVVSPLHF; DNA: TGTGCCAGCAGTTACTCGAGTAGGGTAGTTTCACCCCTCCACTTT
length: 15; V: TRBV6-5; size: .; J: TRBJ1-2; D: .; CDR3: CASSYSVQGNYGYTF; DNA: TGTGCCAGCAGTTACTCGGTGCAGGGGAACTATGGCTACACCTTC
length: 18; V: TRBV27; size: .; J: TRBJ2-2; D: .; CDR3: CASSPRSYFQANTGELFF; DNA: TGTGCCAGCAGCCCCAGGTCTTATTTCCAAGCGAACACCGGGGAGCTGTTTTTT
length: 14; V: TRBV7-2; size: .; J: TRBJ1-5; D: TRBD1; CDR3: CASSPRQGNQPQHF; DNA: TGTGCCAGCAGCCCCCGACAGGGGAATCAGCCCCAGCATTTT
length: 14; V: TRBV29-1; size: once; J: TRBJ2-3; D: TRBD1; CDR3: CSVGTGTSTDTQYF; DNA: TGCAGCGTGGGGACAGGGACTAGCACAGATACGCAGTATTTT
length: 14; V: TRBV18; size: .; J: TRBJ1-4; D: .; CDR3: CASSPGATNEKLFF; DNA: TGTGCCAGCTCTCCGGGAGCAACTAATGAAAAACTGTTTTTT
length: 16; V: TRBV4-1; size: .; J: TRBJ2-2; D: .; CDR3: CASSQDRTGGAGELFF; DNA: TGCGCCAGCAGCCAAGATCGGACAGGAGGGGCCGGGGAGCTGTTTTTT
length: 13; V: TRBV27; size: .; J: TRBJ1-2; D: .; CDR3: CASSFQGNYGYTF; DNA: TGTGCCAGCAGTTTTCAGGGGAACTATGGCTACACCTTC
length: 15; V: TRBV7-8; size: .; J: TRBJ1-2; D: .; CDR3: CASSLERQTAYGYTF; DNA: TGTGCCAGCAGCTTAGAGAGACAGACCGCTTATGGCTACACCTTC
length: 14; V: TRBV30; size: .; J: TRBJ1-3; D: .; CDR3: CARGGTSPGNTIYF; DNA: TGTGCTCGGGGGGGAACCTCTCCTGGAAACACCATATATTTT
length: 17; V: TRBV4-3; size: .; J: TRBJ2-3; D: TRBD2; CDR3: CASSQGLAGGRRDTQYF; DNA: TGCGCCAGCAGCCAAGGGCTAGCGGGGGGTCGAAGAGATACGCAGTATTTT
length: 15; V: TRBV5-1; size: .; J: TRBJ1-1; D: .; CDR3: CASSLEGVLNTEAFF; DNA: TGCGCCAGCAGCTTGGAAGGGGTGTTGAACACTGAAGCTTTCTTT
length: 13; V: TRBV28; size: .; J: TRBJ1-1; D: .; CDR3: CASNVPGNTEAFF; DNA: TGTGCCAGCAACGTACCGGGGAACACTGAAGCTTTCTTT
length: 14; V: TRBV4-1; size: .; J: TRBJ2-3; D: .; CDR3: CASSLDTSTDTQYF; DNA: TGCGCCAGCAGCTTGGATACTAGCACAGATACGCAGTATTTT
length: 13; V: TRBV12-3/TRBV12-4; size: .; J: TRBJ1-3; D: .; CDR3: CASSDRYGNTIYF; DNA: TGTGCCAGCAGCGATCGGTATGGAAACACCATATATTTT
length: 11; V: TRBV14; size: .; J: TRBJ1-5; D: .; CDR3: CASSQLQRRHF; DNA: TGTGCCAGCAGCCAGTTGCAGAGGAGGCATTTT
length: 15; V: TRBV19; size: once; J: TRBJ1-2; D: .; CDR3: CASWDTLRGDYGYTF; DNA: TGTGCCAGTTGGGATACTCTCAGGGGAGACTATGGCTACACCTTC
length: 15; V: TRBV6-5; size: .; J: TRBJ2-2; D: TRBD2; CDR3: CASSYERGETGELFF; DNA: TGTGCCAGCAGTTACGAGCGGGGGGAGACCGGGGAGCTGTTTTTT
length: 15; V: TRBV15; size: .; J: TRBJ2-7; D: .; CDR3: CATSSQGGATYEQYF; DNA: TGTGCCACCAGCAGCCAAGGGGGAGCGACCTACGAGCAGTACTTC
length: 18; V: TRBV7-2; size: once; J: TRBJ2-6; D: .; CDR3: CASSLSTGGGAGANVLTF; DNA: TGTGCCAGCAGCTTATCTACAGGGGGGGGCGCTGGGGCCAACGTCCTGACTTTC
length: 13; V: TRBV29-1; size: .; J: TRBJ1-1; D: TRBD1; CDR3: CSAGQGMNTEAFF; DNA: TGCAGCGCTGGACAGGGGATGAACACTGAAGCTTTCTTT
length: 17; V: TRBV25-1; size: .; J: TRBJ1-3; D: TRBD1; CDR3: CASSGDRGHWAGNTIYF; DNA: TGTGCCAGCAGTGGGGACAGGGGGCACTGGGCTGGAAACACCATATATTTT
length: 13; V: TRBV4-3; size: .; J: TRBJ1-5; D: .; CDR3: CASSQEGDQPQHF; DNA: TGCGCCAGCAGCCAAGAAGGCGATCAGCCCCAGCATTTT
length: 17; V: TRBV30; size: .; J: TRBJ2-6; D: TRBD1; CDR3: CAWSGGTGSRGANVLTF; DNA: TGTGCCTGGAGTGGAGGGACAGGGTCAAGAGGGGCCAACGTCCTGACTTTC
length: 13; V: TRBV9; size: .; J: TRBJ1-4; D: .; CDR3: CASSVGVDEKLFF; DNA: TGTGCCAGCAGCGTTGGGGTGGATGAAAAACTGTTTTTT
length: 14; V: TRBV27; size: .; J: TRBJ1-1; D: .; CDR3: CASSPGTANTEAFF; DNA: TGTGCCAGCAGTCCGGGGACGGCGAACACTGAAGCTTTCTTT
length: 14; V: TRBV6-2/TRBV6-3; size: .; J: TRBJ2-7; D: TRBD1; CDR3: CASSHPGQGNEQYF; DNA: TGTGCCAGCAGTCACCCGGGACAGGGGAACGAGCAGTACTTC
length: 16; V: TRBV19; size: .; J: TRBJ2-7; D: TRBD1; CDR3: CASSIDRGPGSHEQYF; DNA: TGTGCCAGTAGTATAGATAGGGGGCCAGGGAGCCACGAGCAGTACTTC
length: 16; V: TRBV7-6; size: .; J: TRBJ2-7; D: .; CDR3: CASSLGPGGPYYEQYF; DNA: TGTGCCAGCAGCTTAGGTCCCGGGGGCCCCTACTACGAGCAGTACTTC
length: 15; V: TRBV5-1; size: .; J: TRBJ2-1; D: .; CDR3: CASSLGDRTYNEQFF; DNA: TGCGCCAGCAGCTTGGGGGACCGGACTTACAATGAGCAGTTCTTC
length: 14; V: TRBV4-3; size: .; J: TRBJ2-7; D: .; CDR3: CASSQDFDRHEQYF; DNA: TGCGCCAGCAGCCAAGATTTCGATCGCCACGAGCAGTACTTC
length: 14; V: TRBV2; size: .; J: TRBJ2-6; D: .; CDR3: CASTGVTGANVLTF; DNA: TGTGCCAGCACGGGCGTAACTGGGGCCAACGTCCTGACTTTC
length: 15; V: TRBV7-2; size: .; J: TRBJ2-4; D: TRBD2; CDR3: CASSSTSGGADIQYF; DNA: TGTGCCAGCAGCTCGACTAGCGGGGGGGCAGACATTCAGTACTTC
length: 13; V: TRBV6-5; size: .; J: TRBJ2-7; D: .; CDR3: CASIENLSYEQYF; DNA: TGTGCCAGCATCGAGAATCTTTCCTACGAGCAGTACTTC
length: 17; V: TRBV3-1/TRBV3-2; size: .; J: TRBJ2-2; D: .; CDR3: CASSPTSGRLNTGELFF; DNA: TGTGCCAGCAGCCCGACGTCAGGGCGGCTGAACACCGGGGAGCTGTTTTTT
length: 18; V: TRBV7-9; size: .; J: TRBJ2-1; D: .; CDR3: CASSLALPGERSYNEQFF; DNA: TGTGCCAGCAGCTTAGCTCTGCCAGGAGAGAGGTCCTACAATGAGCAGTTCTTC
length: 11; V: TRBV28; size: .; J: TRBJ1-1; D: .; CDR3: CASSPLGPAFF; DNA: TGTGCCAGCAGTCCCCTGGGCCCGGCTTTCTTT
length: 14; V: TRBV6-5; size: .; J: TRBJ1-5; D: TRBD1; CDR3: CASSYGQGGQPQHF; DNA: TGTGCCAGCAGTTACGGACAGGGAGGTCAGCCCCAGCATTTT
length: 14; V: TRBV6-2/TRBV6-3; size: .; J: TRBJ2-3; D: TRBD1; CDR3: CASSYLDRGDTQYF; DNA: TGTGCCAGCAGTTATCTCGACAGGGGCGATACGCAGTATTTT
length: 14; V: TRBV27; size: .; J: TRBJ1-1; D: .; CDR3: CASSLIGTEAEAFF; DNA: TGTGCCAGCAGTTTAATCGGGACGGAGGCTGAAGCTTTCTTT
length: 19; V: TRBV4-1; size: .; J: TRBJ2-7; D: .; CDR3: CASSQVGLGRGFSSYEQYF; DNA: TGCGCCAGCAGCCAAGTCGGCCTGGGACGCGGGTTCAGCTCCTACGAGCAGTACTTC
length: 16; V: TRBV21-1; size: .; J: TRBJ1-6; D: .; CDR3: CASPAPGTGHNSPLHF; DNA: TGTGCCAGCCCAGCCCCCGGGACAGGGCACAATTCACCCCTCCACTTT
length: 13; V: TRBV7-3; size: .; J: TRBJ2-5; D: .; CDR3: CASSSGPQETQYF; DNA: TGTGCCAGCAGCTCGGGACCACAAGAGACCCAGTACTTC
length: 16; V: TRBV5-1; size: .; J: TRBJ2-2; D: .; CDR3: CASSLGLGVSTGELFF; DNA: TGCGCCAGCAGCTTGGGTTTAGGGGTGAGCACCGGGGAGCTGTTTTTT
length: 18; V: TRBV5-8; size: .; J: TRBJ1-6; D: TRBD1; CDR3: CASSGIVRTGLINSPLHF; DNA: TGTGCCAGCAGCGGAATAGTGAGGACAGGGCTGATTAATTCACCCCTCCACTTT
length: 13; V: TRBV6-6; size: .; J: TRBJ2-7; D: TRBD1; CDR3: CASSWDRESEQYF; DNA: TGTGCCAGCAGTTGGGACAGGGAAAGCGAGCAGTACTTC
length: 15; V: TRBV11-2; size: .; J: TRBJ2-3; D: TRBD2; CDR3: CASSFLAGGTNTQYF; DNA: TGTGCCAGCAGCTTTCTAGCGGGCGGCACAAATACGCAGTATTTT
length: 14; V: TRBV6-5; size: .; J: TRBJ1-2; D: .; CDR3: CACGRGGFDYGYTF; DNA: TGTGCTTGCGGACGTGGCGGCTTCGACTATGGCTACACCTTC
length: 15; V: TRBV9; size: .; J: TRBJ2-1; D: .; CDR3: CASSVEGARYNEQFF; DNA: TGTGCCAGCAGCGTAGAAGGGGCGCGGTACAATGAGCAGTTCTTC
length: 17; V: TRBV6-2/TRBV6-3; size: .; J: TRBJ1-1; D: TRBD1; CDR3: CASSYVWDRGKNTEAFF; DNA: TGTGCCAGCAGTTACGTGTGGGACAGGGGAAAGAACACTGAAGCTTTCTTT
length: 13; V: TRBV12-3/TRBV12-4; size: .; J: TRBJ2-5; D: .; CDR3: CASSVRPLETQYF; DNA: TGTGCCAGCAGTGTTCGCCCCCTAGAGACCCAGTACTTC
length: 16; V: TRBV10-1; size: .; J: TRBJ2-3; D: TRBD2; CDR3: CASSPALGGGADTQYF; DNA: TGCGCCAGCAGCCCTGCTTTGGGGGGGGGAGCAGATACGCAGTATTTT
length: 13; V: TRBV6-2/TRBV6-3; size: few; J: TRBJ1-5; D: .; CDR3: CASSLREVQPQHF; DNA: TGTGCCAGCAGTCTAAGGGAAGTTCAGCCCCAGCATTTT
length: 15; V: TRBV28; size: few; J: TRBJ1-2; D: TRBD1; CDR3: CASRENRGLNYGYTF; DNA: TGTGCCAGCAGGGAAAACAGGGGTCTTAACTATGGCTACACCTTC